The sequence of this TCR beta chain was determined in a study of blood T cells in healthy people across ages. General observations from the study: Possibly confounding the expanded clonotype changes was the fact that donor CMV status was unknown.

This CDR3 region has 18 residues. The J segment lost 7 bases and the V segment lost 2 bases, leaving 18 bases of the junction unmatched. To note about this clonotype: What it binds is unknown.

Alongside a J-beta primer mix, a sample-barcoded 5' primer served in a second PCR lasting roughly 6 to 11 cycles. TCRdb passed the 5' RACE reads through MiXCR, listing each CDR3 protein once. This table has hundreds of thousands of distinct CDR3 sequences, roughly a quarter appearing once. These data also featured in a second study, about T cells of mothers and their children.

This sequence originates from a boy between 2 and 10 years old in good health. The chain links TRBV12-3 or TRBV12-4 to TRBJ2-5; TRBD2 matches at 8 bases. Specimen: blood. The CDR3 nucleotides read TGTGCCAGCAGTTTATTAGGGCGGGGGACTAGGGGGTCGGCGACCCAGTACTTC. Its translation is CASSLLGRGTRGSATQYF.